This TCR beta chain was sequenced during a study of CD8+ T cells in alopecia areata. Germline CDR1 is SGHTA and CDR2 is FQGNSA. V shed 10 bases, J shed 5 bases, and the junction held 17 bases outside the gene matches. The CDR3 has 16 amino acids. Stated treatment: oral pan-JAK inhibitor, 5-10 mg twice daily. cDNA prepared by RNA extraction and subsequent reverse transcription served as the template for sequencing. Profiled with immunoSEQ multiplex PCR; TCRdb holds only in-frame clones, not every one. Among under 200,000 clones, just over 65% were seen once, and the ten largest hold 0.75% to 0.95%. This clone was detected a few times.

V usage is TRBV7-2 and J usage is TRBJ2-1, with 7 bases lining up with TRBD2. The sample consisted of CD4+ T cells sorted from blood, taken at week 4, from a patient treated with tofacitinib. This receptor was obtained from a human donor with alopecia areata. In nucleotides, the CDR3 is TGTGCCATCAAGCATCGAATAGCGGGTCTAAACAATGAGCAGTTCTTC. It encodes CAIKHRIAGLNNEQFF.